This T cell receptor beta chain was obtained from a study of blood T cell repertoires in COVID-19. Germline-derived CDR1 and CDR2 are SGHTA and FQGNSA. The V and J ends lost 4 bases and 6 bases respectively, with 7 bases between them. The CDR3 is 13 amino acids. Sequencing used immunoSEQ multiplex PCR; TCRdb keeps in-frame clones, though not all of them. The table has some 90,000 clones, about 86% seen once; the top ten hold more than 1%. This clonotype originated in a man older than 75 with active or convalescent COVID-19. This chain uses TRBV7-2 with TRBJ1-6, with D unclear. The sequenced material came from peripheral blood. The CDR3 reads CASSSSGNSPLHF. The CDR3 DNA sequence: TGTGCCAGCAGCTCCAGTGGTAATTCACCCCTCCACTTT.